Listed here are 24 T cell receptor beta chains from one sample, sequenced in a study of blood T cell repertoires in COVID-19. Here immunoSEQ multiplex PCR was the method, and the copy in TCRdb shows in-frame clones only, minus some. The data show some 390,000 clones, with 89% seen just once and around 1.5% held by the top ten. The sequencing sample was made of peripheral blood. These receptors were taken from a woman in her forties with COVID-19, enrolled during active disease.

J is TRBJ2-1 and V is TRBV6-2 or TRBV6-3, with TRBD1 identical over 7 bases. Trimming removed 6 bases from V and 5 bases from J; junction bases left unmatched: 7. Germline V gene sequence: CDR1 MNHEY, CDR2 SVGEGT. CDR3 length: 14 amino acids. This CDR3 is CASSLRDSHNEQFF. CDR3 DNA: TGTGCCAGCAGCCTAAGGGACAGCCACAATGAGCAGTTCTTC.

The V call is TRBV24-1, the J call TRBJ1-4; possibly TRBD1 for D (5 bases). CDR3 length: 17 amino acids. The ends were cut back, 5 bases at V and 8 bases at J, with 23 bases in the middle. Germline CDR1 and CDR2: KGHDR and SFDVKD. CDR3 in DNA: TGTGCCACCAGTGCCCGCCGGGCGGGGACCGAGGGAGAAAAACTGTTTTTT. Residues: CATSARRAGTEGEKLFF.

This CDR3 is CASSATGRGWNQPQHF. The CDR3 nucleotides are TGTGCCAGCAGCGCCACCGGTAGGGGTTGGAATCAGCCCCAGCATTTT. V gene TRBV7-2 combines with J gene TRBJ1-5; tentative D call: TRBD1 (5 bases). Deletions cut 5 bases from V and 4 bases from J, with 18 bases between. The germline gives CDR1 SGHTA, CDR2 FQGNSA. The CDR3 loop spans 16 amino acids.

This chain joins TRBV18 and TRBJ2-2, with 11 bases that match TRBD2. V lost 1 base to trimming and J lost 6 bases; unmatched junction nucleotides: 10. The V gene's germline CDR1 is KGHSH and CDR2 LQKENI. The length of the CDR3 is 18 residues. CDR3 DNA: TGTGCCAGCTCACCACTCCCCGTGGAACTAGCGGGAGCCGGGGAGCTGTTTTTT. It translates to CASSPLPVELAGAGELFF.

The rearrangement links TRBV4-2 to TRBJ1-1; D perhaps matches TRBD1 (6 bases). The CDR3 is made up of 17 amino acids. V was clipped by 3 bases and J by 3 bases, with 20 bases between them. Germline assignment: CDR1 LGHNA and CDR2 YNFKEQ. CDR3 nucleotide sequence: TGTGCCAGCAGCCAGAGGGGGGGTCGGGGAATGGACACTGAAGCTTTCTTT. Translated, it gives CASSQRGGRGMDTEAFF.

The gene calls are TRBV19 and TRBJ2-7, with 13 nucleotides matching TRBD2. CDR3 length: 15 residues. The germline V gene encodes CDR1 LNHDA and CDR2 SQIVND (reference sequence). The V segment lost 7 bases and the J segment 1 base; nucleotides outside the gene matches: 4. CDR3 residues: CASNRGLAGSYEQYF. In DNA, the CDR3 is TGTGCCAGTAACCGGGGACTAGCGGGATCCTACGAGCAGTACTTC.

The CDR3 is CASSYRQGNTGELFF. Here the CDR3 DNA reads TGTGCCAGCAGTTATCGGCAGGGAAACACCGGGGAGCTGTTTTTT. V and J are TRBV6-6 and TRBJ2-2; the D gene is possibly TRBD1 (5 bases). This CDR3 has 15 amino acids. Germline CDR1 reads MNHNY; CDR2 reads SVGAGI (reference sequence). The V gene lost 3 bases and the J gene lost 2 bases, with 10 bases spanning the gap.

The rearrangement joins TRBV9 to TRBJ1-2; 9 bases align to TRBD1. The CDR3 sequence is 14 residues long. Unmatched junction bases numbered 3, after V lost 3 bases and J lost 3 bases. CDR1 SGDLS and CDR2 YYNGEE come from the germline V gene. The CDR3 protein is CASSATGGDYGYTF. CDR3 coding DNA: TGTGCCAGCAGCGCGACAGGGGGAGACTATGGCTACACCTTC. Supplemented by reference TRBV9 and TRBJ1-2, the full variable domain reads DSGVTQTPKHLITATGQRVTLRCSPRSGDLSVYWYQQSLDQGLQFLIQYYNGEERAKGNILERFSAQQFPDLHSELNLSSLELGDSALYFCASSATGGDYGYTFGSGTRLTVV.

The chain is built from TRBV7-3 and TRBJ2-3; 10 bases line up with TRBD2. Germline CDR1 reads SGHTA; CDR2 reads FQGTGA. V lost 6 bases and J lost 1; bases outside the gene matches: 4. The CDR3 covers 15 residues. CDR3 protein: CASRFLAGGTDTQYF. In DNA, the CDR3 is TGTGCCAGCAGATTCCTAGCGGGGGGCACAGATACGCAGTATTTT.

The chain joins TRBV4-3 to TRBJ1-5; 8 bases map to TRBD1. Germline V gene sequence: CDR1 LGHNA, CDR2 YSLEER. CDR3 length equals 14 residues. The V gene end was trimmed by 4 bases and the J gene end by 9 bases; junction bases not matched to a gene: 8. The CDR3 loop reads CASSLGTGLGPQHF. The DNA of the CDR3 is TGCGCCAGCAGCCTCGGGACAGGTCTGGGGCCCCAGCATTTT.

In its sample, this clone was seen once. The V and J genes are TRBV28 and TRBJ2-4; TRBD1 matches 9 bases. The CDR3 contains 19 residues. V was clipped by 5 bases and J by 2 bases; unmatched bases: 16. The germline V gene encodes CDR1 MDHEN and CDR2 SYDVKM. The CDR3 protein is CASSSPGQGQDYSKNIQYF. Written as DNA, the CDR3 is TGTGCCAGCAGTAGCCCCGGACAGGGGCAAGATTATTCCAAAAACATTCAGTACTTC.

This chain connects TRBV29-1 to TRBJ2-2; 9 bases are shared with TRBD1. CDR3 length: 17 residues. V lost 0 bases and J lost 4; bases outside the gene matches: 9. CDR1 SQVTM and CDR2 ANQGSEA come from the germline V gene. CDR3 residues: CSVEDTRTGVRTGELFF. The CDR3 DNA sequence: TGCAGCGTTGAAGATACTCGGACAGGGGTACGCACCGGGGAGCTGTTTTTT.

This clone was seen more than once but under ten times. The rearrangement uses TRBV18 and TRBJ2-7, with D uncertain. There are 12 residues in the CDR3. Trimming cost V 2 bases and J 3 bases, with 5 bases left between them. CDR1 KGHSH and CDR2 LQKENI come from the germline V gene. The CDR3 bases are TGTGCCAGCTCACCAACTATCTACGAGCAGTACTTC. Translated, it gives CASSPTIYEQYF.

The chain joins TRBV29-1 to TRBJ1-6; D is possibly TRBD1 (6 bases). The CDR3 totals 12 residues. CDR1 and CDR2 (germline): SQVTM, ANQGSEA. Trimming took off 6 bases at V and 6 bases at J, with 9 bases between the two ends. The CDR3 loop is CSVKGVNSPLHF. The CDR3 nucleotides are TGCAGCGTAAAGGGGGTTAATTCACCCCTCCACTTT.

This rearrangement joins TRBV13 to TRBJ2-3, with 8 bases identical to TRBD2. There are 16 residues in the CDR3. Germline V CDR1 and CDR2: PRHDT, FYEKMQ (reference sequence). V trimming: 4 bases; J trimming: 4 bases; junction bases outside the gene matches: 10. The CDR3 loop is CASSSLSGGGADTQYF. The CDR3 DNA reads TGTGCCAGCAGCTCCCTAAGCGGGGGAGGCGCAGATACGCAGTATTTT.

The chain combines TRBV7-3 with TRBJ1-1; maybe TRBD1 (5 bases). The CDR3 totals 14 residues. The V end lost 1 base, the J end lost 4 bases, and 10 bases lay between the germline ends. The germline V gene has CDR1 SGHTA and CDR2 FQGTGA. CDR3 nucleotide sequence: TGTGCCAGCAGCTTAAGGGGGGACGCCACTGAAGCTTTCTTT. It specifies CASSLRGDATEAFF.

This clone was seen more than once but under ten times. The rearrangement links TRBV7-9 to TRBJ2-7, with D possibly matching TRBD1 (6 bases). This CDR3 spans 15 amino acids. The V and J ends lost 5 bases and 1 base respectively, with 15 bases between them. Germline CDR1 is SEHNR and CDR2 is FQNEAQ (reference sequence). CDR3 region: CASSSRTGQSYEQYF. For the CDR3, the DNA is TGTGCCAGCAGCAGTCGAACAGGGCAATCCTACGAGCAGTACTTC.

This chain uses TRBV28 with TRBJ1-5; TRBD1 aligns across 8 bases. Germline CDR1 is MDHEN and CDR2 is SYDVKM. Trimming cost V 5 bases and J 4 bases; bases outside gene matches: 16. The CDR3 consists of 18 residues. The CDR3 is CASSPNGIGQGGNQPQHF. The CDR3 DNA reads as TGTGCCAGCAGTCCCAACGGGATTGGACAGGGTGGAAATCAGCCCCAGCATTTT.

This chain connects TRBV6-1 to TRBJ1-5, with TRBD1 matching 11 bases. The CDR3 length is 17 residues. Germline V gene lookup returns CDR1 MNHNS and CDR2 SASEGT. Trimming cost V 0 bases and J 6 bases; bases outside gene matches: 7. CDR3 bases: TGTGCCAGCAGTGAAGCTAGAGGACAGGGGGCGACTCAGCCCCAGCATTTT. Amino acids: CASSEARGQGATQPQHF.

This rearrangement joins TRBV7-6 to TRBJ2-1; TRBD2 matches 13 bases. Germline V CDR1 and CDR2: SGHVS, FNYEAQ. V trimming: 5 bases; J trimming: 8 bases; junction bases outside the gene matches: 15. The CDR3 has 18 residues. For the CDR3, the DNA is TGTGCCAGCAGCCGGACTAGCGGGGGTTTCCAGCGGGGCGATGAGCAGTTCTTC. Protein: CASSRTSGGFQRGDEQFF.

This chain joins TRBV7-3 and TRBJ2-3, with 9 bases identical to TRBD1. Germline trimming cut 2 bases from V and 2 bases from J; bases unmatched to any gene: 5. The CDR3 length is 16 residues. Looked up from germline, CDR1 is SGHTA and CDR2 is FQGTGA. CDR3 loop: CASSLYGTGLTDTQYF. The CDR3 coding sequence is TGTGCCAGCAGCTTATACGGGACAGGGCTCACAGATACGCAGTATTTT.

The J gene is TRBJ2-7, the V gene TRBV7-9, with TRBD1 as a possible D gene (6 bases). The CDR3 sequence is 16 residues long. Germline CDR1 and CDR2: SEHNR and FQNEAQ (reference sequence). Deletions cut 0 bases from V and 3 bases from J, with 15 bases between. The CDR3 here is CASSLASMTGVYEQYF. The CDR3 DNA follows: TGTGCCAGCAGCTTAGCGTCGATGACAGGAGTCTACGAGCAGTACTTC.

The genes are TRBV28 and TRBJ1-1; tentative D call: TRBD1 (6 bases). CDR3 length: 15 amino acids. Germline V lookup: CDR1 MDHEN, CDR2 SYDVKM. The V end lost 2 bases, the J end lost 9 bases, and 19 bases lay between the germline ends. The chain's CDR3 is CASSLPQDGTKKAFF. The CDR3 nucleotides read TGTGCCAGCAGTTTACCCCAAGACGGGACAAAAAAAGCTTTCTTT.

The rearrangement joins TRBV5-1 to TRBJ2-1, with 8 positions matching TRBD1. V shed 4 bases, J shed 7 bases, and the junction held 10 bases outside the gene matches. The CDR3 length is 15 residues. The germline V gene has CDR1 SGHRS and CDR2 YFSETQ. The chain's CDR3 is CASSDGQGHTNEQFF. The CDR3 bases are TGCGCCAGCAGCGACGGACAGGGCCATACGAATGAGCAGTTCTTC.